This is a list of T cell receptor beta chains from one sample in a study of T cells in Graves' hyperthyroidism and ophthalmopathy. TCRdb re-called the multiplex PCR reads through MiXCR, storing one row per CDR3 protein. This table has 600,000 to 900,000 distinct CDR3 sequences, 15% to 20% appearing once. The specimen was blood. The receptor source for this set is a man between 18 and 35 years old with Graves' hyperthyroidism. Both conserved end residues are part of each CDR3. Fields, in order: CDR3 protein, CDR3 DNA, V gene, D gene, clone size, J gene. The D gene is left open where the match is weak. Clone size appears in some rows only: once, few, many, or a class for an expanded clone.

CASSFASHTDTQYF | TGTGCCAGCAGCTTTGCCAGCCACACAGATACGCAGTATTTT | TRBV7-2 | NA | NA | TRBJ2-3
CASSLWDSNQPQHF | TGTGCCAGCAGTTTATGGGATAGCAATCAGCCCCAGCATTTT | TRBV28 | NA | many | TRBJ1-5
CASSYAAPGQGRNEQYF | TGTGCCAGCAGTTACGCTGCCCCGGGACAGGGGCGAAACGAGCAGTACTTC | TRBV6-6 | TRBD1 | many | TRBJ2-7
CASSQGILGGRTDTQYF | TGTGCCAGCAGCCAAGGGATTCTGGGGGGCCGCACAGATACGCAGTATTTT | TRBV3-1 | NA | many | TRBJ2-3
CATSKGVLAGVAQYF | TGTGCCACCAGCAAAGGGGTACTAGCGGGAGTAGCGCAGTATTTT | TRBV15 | TRBD2 | many | TRBJ2-3
CASSPREGAYEQYF | TGTGCCAGCAGCCCTCGAGAAGGAGCCTACGAGCAGTACTTC | TRBV3-1 | NA | NA | TRBJ2-7
CASSPSTSGHSPYNEQFF | TGTGCCAGCAGCCCTTCGACTAGCGGTCACTCACCCTACAATGAGCAGTTCTTC | TRBV11-2 | TRBD2 | NA | TRBJ2-1
CSVAGQGSYCEQFF | TGCAGCGTCGCCGGACAGGGGAGTTATTGTGAGCAGTTCTTC | TRBV29-1 | TRBD1 | NA | TRBJ2-1
CAWSGAGATYEQYF | TGTGCCTGGAGTGGGGCAGGGGCGACCTACGAGCAGTACTTC | TRBV30 | NA | many | TRBJ2-7
CASSPWTGNGYTF | TGTGCCAGCAGTCCTTGGACCGGGAATGGCTACACCTTC | TRBV6-1 | NA | NA | TRBJ1-2
CASSARVSDTEAFF | TGTGCCAGCAGCGCTAGGGTCTCGGACACTGAAGCTTTCTTT | TRBV5-8 | NA | many | TRBJ1-1
CAWRGDSTGLSTDTQYF | TGTGCCTGGAGAGGGGACAGTACGGGTTTAAGCACAGATACGCAGTATTTT | TRBV30 | TRBD1 | many | TRBJ2-3
CASSPSASNQPQHF | TGTGCCAGCAGTCCGTCGGCGAGCAATCAGCCCCAGCATTTT | TRBV28 | NA | many | TRBJ1-5
CASSEGLNTEAFF | TGTGCCAGCAGTGAAGGGCTGAACACTGAAGCTTTCTTT | TRBV2 | NA | many | TRBJ1-1
CSASPDGTQYF | TGCAGTGCCTCACCGGACGGGACCCAGTACTTC | TRBV20-1 | NA | few | TRBJ2-5
CASRPGTSGPRGSYNEQFF | TGTGCCAGCAGGCCCGGGACTAGCGGGCCTAGGGGCTCCTACAATGAGCAGTTCTTC | TRBV7-9 | TRBD2 | many | TRBJ2-1
CASSVASGYNEQFF | TGTGCCAGCAGCGTAGCTAGTGGGTACAATGAGCAGTTCTTC | TRBV9 | NA | few | TRBJ2-1
CASSEGPGPATYF | TGTGCCAGCAGTGAAGGTCCGGGGCCCGCCACGTATTTT | TRBV2 | NA | few | TRBJ2-3
CSGELPSSYNEQFF | TGCAGTGGGGAACTGCCGAGCTCCTACAATGAGCAGTTCTTC | TRBV20-1 | NA | many | TRBJ2-1
CATAAGGPYEQYF | TGTGCCACAGCAGCGGGAGGACCATACGAGCAGTACTTC | TRBV6-5 | TRBD2 | many | TRBJ2-7
CASSQDARGRGETQYF | TGCGCCAGCAGCCAAGATGCCAGGGGGCGGGGGGAGACCCAGTACTTC | TRBV4-3 | NA | NA | TRBJ2-5
CASNWDRTSSGNTIYF | TGTGCCAGCAACTGGGACAGGACCAGCTCTGGAAACACCATATATTTT | TRBV28 | TRBD1 | NA | TRBJ1-3
CASRESGGTLNYEQYF | TGTGCCAGCAGGGAGTCCGGGGGCACCTTAAACTACGAGCAGTACTTC | TRBV2 | NA | NA | TRBJ2-7
CASRYRQGYEQYF | TGTGCCAGCAGATATAGACAGGGCTACGAGCAGTACTTC | TRBV7-2 | TRBD1 | many | TRBJ2-7
CSARGIRLAVAKDIQYF | TGCAGTGCTAGAGGTATTAGGCTAGCGGTAGCCAAAGACATTCAGTACTTC | TRBV20-1 | TRBD2 | NA | TRBJ2-4
CSVRRGGDTEAFF | TGCAGCGTCCGAAGGGGGGGGGACACTGAAGCTTTCTTT | TRBV29-1 | NA | NA | TRBJ1-1
CASSKRRDLEQPQHF | TGTGCCAGCTCCAAACGCCGGGACCTGGAACAGCCCCAGCATTTT | TRBV12-3/TRBV12-4 | NA | many | TRBJ1-5
CASSQYKGTGGLSNQPQHF | TGTGCCAGCAGCCAATACAAAGGGACAGGGGGCCTAAGCAATCAGCCCCAGCATTTT | TRBV14 | TRBD1 | NA | TRBJ1-5
CASSRRTSVNNEQFF | TGTGCCAGCAGCCGCAGGACTAGCGTTAACAATGAGCAGTTCTTC | TRBV3-1 | TRBD2 | many | TRBJ2-1
CASTGGVETNTGELFF | TGTGCCAGCACCGGGGGAGTGGAGACGAACACCGGGGAGCTGTTTTTT | TRBV6-2/TRBV6-3 | NA | many | TRBJ2-2
CASSRDYGTDTQYF | TGTGCCAGCAGCCGGGACTACGGCACAGATACGCAGTATTTT | TRBV7-3 | TRBD2 | many | TRBJ2-3
CASSPEAGAREELFF | TGTGCCAGCTCACCAGAAGCGGGAGCACGAGAGGAGCTGTTTTTT | TRBV18 | TRBD2 | many | TRBJ2-2
CASSPEPGGAYNEQFF | TGTGCCAGTAGTCCCGAGCCAGGGGGCGCCTACAATGAGCAGTTCTTC | TRBV19 | TRBD1 | few | TRBJ2-1
CASSPIAAINEQFF | TGTGCCAGCAGTCCCATAGCGGCTATCAATGAGCAGTTCTTC | TRBV6-1 | NA | few | TRBJ2-1
CSANEDGTNYGYTF | TGCAGTGCAAACGAGGACGGAACTAACTATGGCTACACCTTC | TRBV20-1 | NA | NA | TRBJ1-2
CASTTGGGKTEAFF | TGTGCCAGCACCACCGGAGGCGGCAAGACTGAAGCTTTCTTT | TRBV28 | NA | many | TRBJ1-1
CASSQGGVTEAFF | TGTGCCAGCAGCCAGGGGGGGGTCACTGAAGCTTTCTTT | TRBV3-1 | NA | many | TRBJ1-1
CSVEDGETQYF | TGCAGCGTTGAAGACGGAGAGACCCAGTACTTC | TRBV29-1 | NA | few | TRBJ2-5
CATSDPTRLAGGNEQFF | TGTGCCACCAGTGATCCGACGCGACTAGCGGGAGGCAATGAGCAGTTCTTC | TRBV24-1 | TRBD2 | NA | TRBJ2-1
CASRLAGENNEQFF | TGCGCCAGCCGTCTAGCGGGAGAGAACAATGAGCAGTTCTTC | TRBV4-1 | TRBD2 | NA | TRBJ2-1
CASSGDRGLSQPQHF | TGTGCCAGCAGTGGGGACAGGGGATTGAGTCAGCCCCAGCATTTT | TRBV6-1 | TRBD1 | NA | TRBJ1-5
CASSATSNTGELFF | TGTGCCAGCAGTGCCACATCGAACACCGGGGAGCTGTTTTTT | TRBV6-1 | NA | few | TRBJ2-2
CASSVQAGALGNLLVSFTEAFF | TGTGCCAGCAGCGTCCAGGCTGGAGCCCTTGGGAATCTCCTTGTTTCTTTCACTGAAGCTTTCTTT | TRBV11-2 | NA | NA | TRBJ1-1
CSVVMPVQSSYEQYF | TGCAGCGTTGTAATGCCGGTACAGTCCTCCTACGAGCAGTACTTC | TRBV29-1 | NA | many | TRBJ2-7
CAISEGSTDTQYF | TGTGCCATCAGTGAAGGTAGCACCGATACGCAGTATTTT | TRBV10-3 | NA | few | TRBJ2-3
CASSYSRGRTNTEAFF | TGTGCCAGCAGTTATTCCCGGGGGAGGACGAACACTGAAGCTTTCTTT | TRBV6-5 | NA | few | TRBJ1-1
CASRREGRAPYTF | TGTGCCAGCAGGAGGGAGGGGCGGGCCCCATACACCTTC | TRBV25-1 | NA | NA | TRBJ1-2
CASSLKSFPYEQYF | TGTGCCAGCAGCTTAAAGTCGTTCCCGTACGAGCAGTACTTC | TRBV7-2 | NA | few | TRBJ2-7
CASSLSQRTGGYEQYF | TGTGCCAGCAGTTTATCCCAACGGACAGGGGGCTACGAGCAGTACTTC | TRBV28 | TRBD1 | NA | TRBJ2-7